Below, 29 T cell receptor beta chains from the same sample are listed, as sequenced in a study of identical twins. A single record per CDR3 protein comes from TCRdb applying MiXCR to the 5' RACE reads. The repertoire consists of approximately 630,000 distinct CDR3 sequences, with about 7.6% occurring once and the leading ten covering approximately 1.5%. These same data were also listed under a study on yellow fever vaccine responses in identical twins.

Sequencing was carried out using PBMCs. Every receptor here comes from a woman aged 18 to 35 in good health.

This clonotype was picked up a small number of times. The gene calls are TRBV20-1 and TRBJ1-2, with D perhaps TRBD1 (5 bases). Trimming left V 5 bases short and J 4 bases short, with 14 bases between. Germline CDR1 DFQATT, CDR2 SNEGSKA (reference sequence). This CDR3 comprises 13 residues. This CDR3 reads CSALRGASYGYTF. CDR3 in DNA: TGCAGTGCTCTTAGGGGCGCCAGCTATGGCTACACCTTC.

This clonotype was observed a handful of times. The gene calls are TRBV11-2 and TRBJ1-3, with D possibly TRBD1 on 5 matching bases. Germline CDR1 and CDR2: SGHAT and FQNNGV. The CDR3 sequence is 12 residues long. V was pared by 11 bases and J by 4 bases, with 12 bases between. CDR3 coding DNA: TGTGCCGTCGGGGACGCAGGAAACACCATATATTTT. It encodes CAVGDAGNTIYF.

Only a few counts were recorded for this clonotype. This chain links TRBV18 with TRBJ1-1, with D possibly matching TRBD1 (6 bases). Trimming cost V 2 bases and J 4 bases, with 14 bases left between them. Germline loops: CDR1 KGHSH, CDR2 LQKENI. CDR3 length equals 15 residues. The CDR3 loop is CASSPSGAPGTEAFF. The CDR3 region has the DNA TGTGCCAGCTCACCATCGGGGGCGCCGGGCACTGAAGCTTTCTTT.

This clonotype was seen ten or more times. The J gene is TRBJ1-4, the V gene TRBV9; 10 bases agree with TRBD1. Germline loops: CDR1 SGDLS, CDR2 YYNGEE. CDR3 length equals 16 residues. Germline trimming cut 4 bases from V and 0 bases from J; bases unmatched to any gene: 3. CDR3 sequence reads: CASSQGTGATNEKLFF. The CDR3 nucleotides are TGTGCCAGCAGCCAAGGGACAGGGGCAACTAATGAAAAACTGTTTTTT.

The CDR3 bases are TGCGCCAGCAGGGCTAGCGGGGGAGAGCAAGAGACCCAGTACTTC. This gives the protein CASRASGGEQETQYF. The rearrangement joins TRBV10-2 to TRBJ2-5; TRBD2 matches 10 bases. The CDR3 spans 15 residues. Germline values: CDR1 WSHSY, CDR2 SAAADI. Trimming took 6 bases from V and 2 from J; bases not matched to a gene: 6.

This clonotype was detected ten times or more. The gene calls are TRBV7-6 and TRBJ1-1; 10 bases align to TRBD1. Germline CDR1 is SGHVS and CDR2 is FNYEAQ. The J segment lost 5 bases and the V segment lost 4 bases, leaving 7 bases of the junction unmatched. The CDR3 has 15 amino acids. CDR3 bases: TGTGCCAGCAGCTCTACCGGGACAGGGGCGACTGAAGCTTTCTTT. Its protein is CASSSTGTGATEAFF.

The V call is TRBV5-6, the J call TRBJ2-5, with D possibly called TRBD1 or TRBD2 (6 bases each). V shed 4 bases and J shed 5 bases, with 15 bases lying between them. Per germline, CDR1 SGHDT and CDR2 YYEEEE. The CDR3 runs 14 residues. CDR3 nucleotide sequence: TGTGCCAGCAGCAGGGGGACTGGCAAGGAGACCCAGTACTTC. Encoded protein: CASSRGTGKETQYF.

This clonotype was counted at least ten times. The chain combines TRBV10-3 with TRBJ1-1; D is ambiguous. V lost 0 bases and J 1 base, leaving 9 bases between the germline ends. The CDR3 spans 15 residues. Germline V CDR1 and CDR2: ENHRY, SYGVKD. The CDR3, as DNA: TGTGCCATCAGTGAGTCGGGCGGATCGAACACTGAAGCTTTCTTT. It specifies CAISESGGSNTEAFF.

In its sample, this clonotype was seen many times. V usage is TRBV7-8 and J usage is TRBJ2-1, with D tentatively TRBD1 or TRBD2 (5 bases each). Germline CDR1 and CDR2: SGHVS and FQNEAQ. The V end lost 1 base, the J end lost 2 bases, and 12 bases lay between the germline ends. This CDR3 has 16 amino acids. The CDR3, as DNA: TGTGCCAGCAGCTTAGTTCAGGGAGTCGCCTACAATGAGCAGTTCTTC. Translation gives CASSLVQGVAYNEQFF.

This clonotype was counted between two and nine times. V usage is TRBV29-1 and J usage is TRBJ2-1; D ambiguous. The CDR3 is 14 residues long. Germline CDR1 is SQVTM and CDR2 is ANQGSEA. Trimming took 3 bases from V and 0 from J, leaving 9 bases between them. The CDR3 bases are TGCAGCGTTGACGGAGCAACCTCCTACAATGAGCAGTTCTTC. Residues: CSVDGATSYNEQFF.

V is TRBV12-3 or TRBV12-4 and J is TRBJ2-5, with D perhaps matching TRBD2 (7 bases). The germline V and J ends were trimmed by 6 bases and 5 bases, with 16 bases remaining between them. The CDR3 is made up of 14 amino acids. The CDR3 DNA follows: TGTGCCAGCAGGCGGGGGCGACGGGGTGAGACCCAGTACTTC. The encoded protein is CASRRGRRGETQYF.

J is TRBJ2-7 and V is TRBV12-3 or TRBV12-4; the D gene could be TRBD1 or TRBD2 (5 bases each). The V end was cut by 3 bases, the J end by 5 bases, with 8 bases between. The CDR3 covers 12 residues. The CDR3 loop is CASSFLGDEQYF. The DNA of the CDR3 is TGTGCCAGCAGTTTTTTGGGGGACGAGCAGTACTTC.

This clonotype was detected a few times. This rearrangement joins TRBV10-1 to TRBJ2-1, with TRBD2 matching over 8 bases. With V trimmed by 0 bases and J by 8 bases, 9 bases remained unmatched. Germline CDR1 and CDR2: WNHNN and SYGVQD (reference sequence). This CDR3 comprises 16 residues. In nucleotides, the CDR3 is TGCGCCAGCAGTGAGTCCGGAGGCGGGGGGATAGATGAGCAGTTCTTC. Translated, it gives CASSESGGGGIDEQFF.

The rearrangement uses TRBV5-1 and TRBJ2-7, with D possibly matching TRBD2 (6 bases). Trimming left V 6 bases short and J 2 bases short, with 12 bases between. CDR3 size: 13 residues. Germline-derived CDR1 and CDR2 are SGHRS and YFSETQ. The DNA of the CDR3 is TGCGCCAGCATAGACGGACTAACCTACGAGCAGTACTTC. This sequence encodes CASIDGLTYEQYF.

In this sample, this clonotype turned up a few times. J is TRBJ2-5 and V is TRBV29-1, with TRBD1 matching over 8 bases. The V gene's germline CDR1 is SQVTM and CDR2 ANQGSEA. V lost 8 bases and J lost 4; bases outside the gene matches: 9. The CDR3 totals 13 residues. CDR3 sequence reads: CSCQQGVRETQYF. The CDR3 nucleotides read TGCAGCTGCCAACAGGGGGTCCGAGAGACCCAGTACTTC.

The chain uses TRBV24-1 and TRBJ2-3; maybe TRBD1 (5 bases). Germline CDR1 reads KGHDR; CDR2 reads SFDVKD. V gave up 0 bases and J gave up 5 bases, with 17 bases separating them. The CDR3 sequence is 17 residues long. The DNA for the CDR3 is TGTGCCACCAGTGATTTGCAGGGCCCCGCCCAGGGAGATACGCAGTATTTT. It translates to CATSDLQGPAQGDTQYF.

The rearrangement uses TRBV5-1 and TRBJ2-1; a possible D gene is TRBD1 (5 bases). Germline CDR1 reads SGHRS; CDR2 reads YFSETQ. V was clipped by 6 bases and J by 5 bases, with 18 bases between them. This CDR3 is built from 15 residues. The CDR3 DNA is TGCGCCAGCATGGATTCGAGACAGCATCACAATGAGCAGTTCTTC. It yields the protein CASMDSRQHHNEQFF. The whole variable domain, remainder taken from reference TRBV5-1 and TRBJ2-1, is KAGVTQTPRYLIKTRGQQVTLSCSPISGHRSVSWYQQTPGQGLQFLFEYFSETQRNKGNFPGRFSGRQFSNSRSEMNVSTLELGDSALYLCASMDSRQHHNEQFFGPGTRLTVL.

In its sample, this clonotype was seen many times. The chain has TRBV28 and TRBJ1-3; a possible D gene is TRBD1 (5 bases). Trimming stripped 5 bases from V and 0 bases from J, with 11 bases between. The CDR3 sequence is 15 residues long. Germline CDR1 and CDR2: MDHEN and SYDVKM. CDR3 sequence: CASSPSGPSGNTIYF. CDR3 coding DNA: TGTGCCAGCAGTCCTTCGGGACCCTCTGGAAACACCATATATTTT.

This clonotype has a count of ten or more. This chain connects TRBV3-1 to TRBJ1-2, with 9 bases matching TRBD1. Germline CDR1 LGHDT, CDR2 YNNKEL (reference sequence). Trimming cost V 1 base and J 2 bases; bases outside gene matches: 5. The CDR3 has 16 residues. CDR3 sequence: CASSQGAGQGNYGYTF. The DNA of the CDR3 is TGTGCCAGCAGCCAAGGCGCCGGACAGGGGAACTATGGCTACACCTTC.

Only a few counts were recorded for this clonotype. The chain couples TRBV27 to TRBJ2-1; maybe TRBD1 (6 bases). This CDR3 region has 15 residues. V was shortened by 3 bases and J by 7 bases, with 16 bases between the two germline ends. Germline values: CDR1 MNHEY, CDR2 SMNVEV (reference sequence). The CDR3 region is CASSFGQSETNEQFF. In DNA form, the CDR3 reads TGTGCCAGCAGTTTCGGACAGTCGGAAACTAATGAGCAGTTCTTC.

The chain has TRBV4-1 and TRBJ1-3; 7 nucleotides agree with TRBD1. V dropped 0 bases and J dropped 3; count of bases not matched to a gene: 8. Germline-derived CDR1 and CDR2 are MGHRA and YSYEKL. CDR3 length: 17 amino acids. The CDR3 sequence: CASSQEDRSRGGNTIYF. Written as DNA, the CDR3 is TGCGCCAGCAGCCAAGAGGACAGGTCAAGAGGTGGAAACACCATATATTTT.

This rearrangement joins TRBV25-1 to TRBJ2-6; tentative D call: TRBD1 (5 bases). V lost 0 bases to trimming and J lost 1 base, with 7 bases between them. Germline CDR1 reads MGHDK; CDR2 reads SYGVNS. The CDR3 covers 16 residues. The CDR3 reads CASSEYRASGANVLTF. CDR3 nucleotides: TGTGCCAGCAGTGAATACAGGGCGTCTGGGGCCAACGTCCTGACTTTC.

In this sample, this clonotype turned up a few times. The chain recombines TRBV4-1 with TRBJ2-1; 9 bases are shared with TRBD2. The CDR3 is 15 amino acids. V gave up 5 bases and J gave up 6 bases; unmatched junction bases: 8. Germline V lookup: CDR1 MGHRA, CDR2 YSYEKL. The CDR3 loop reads CASSSQREVPNEQFF. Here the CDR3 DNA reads TGCGCCAGCAGCAGCCAGCGGGAGGTTCCCAATGAGCAGTTCTTC.

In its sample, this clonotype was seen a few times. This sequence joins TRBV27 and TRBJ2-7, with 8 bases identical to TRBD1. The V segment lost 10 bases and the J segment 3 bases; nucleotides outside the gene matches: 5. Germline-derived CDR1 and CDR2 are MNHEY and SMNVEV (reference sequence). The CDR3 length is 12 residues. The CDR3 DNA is TGTGCCACCCGACAGGGGTTCTACGAGCAGTACTTC. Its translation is CATRQGFYEQYF.

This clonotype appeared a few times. The CDR3 DNA is TGTGCCAGTACCGGGACAGGGCCCACCGGGGAGCTGTTTTTT. It encodes CASTGTGPTGELFF. The chain employs TRBV2 and TRBJ2-2, with TRBD1 identical over 9 bases. The germline gives CDR1 SNHLY, CDR2 FYNNEI. Trimming took 9 bases from V and 4 from J; bases not matched to a gene: 6. This CDR3 has 14 residues.

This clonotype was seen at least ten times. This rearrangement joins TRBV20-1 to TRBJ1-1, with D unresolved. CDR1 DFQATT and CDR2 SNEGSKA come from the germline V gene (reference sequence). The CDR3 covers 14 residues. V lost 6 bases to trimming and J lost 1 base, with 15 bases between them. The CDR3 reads CSARPATENTEAFF. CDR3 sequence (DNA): TGCAGTGCCCGCCCGGCCACTGAGAACACTGAAGCTTTCTTT.

The CDR3 loop reads CASSPRAGYGEAFF. The CDR3 DNA is TGTGCCAGCAGCCCGAGGGCAGGGTACGGTGAAGCTTTCTTT. The V call is TRBV3-1, the J call TRBJ1-1; possible D gene TRBD1, 5 bases. This CDR3 region has 14 residues. Looked up from germline, CDR1 is LGHDT and CDR2 is YNNKEL (reference sequence). Trimming took 4 bases from V and 7 from J, leaving 16 bases between them.

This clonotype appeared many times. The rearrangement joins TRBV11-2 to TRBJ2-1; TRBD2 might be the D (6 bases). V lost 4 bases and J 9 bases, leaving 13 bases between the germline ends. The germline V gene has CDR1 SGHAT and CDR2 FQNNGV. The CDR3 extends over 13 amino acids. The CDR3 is CASSSTSSGEQFF. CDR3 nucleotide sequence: TGTGCCAGCAGCTCCACTAGCTCTGGTGAGCAGTTCTTC.

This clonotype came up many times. The CDR3, as DNA: TGTGCCAGCAGTTTACGTCGGGTAGCTACGGATACGCAGTATTTT. Its translation is CASSLRRVATDTQYF. This chain links TRBV12-3 or TRBV12-4 with TRBJ2-3; D not certain. The CDR3 extends over 15 amino acids. The ends were cut back, 2 bases at V and 6 bases at J, with 15 bases in the middle.